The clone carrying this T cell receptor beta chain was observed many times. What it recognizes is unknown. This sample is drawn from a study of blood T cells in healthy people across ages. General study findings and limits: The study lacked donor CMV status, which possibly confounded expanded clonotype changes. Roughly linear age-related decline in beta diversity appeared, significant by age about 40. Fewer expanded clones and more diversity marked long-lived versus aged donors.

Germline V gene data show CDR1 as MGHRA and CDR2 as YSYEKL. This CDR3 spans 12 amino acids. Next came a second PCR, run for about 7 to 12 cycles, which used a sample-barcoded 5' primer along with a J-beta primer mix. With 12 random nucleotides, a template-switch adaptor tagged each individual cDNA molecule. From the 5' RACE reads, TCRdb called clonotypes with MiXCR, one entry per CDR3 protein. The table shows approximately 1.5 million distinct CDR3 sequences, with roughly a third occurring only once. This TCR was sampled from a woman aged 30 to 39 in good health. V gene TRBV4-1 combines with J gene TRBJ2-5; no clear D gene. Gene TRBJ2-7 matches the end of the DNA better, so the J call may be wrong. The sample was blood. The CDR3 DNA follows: TGCGCCAGCAGCCAAGTAGGGTTCGAGCAGTACTTC. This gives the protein CASSQVGFEQYF.